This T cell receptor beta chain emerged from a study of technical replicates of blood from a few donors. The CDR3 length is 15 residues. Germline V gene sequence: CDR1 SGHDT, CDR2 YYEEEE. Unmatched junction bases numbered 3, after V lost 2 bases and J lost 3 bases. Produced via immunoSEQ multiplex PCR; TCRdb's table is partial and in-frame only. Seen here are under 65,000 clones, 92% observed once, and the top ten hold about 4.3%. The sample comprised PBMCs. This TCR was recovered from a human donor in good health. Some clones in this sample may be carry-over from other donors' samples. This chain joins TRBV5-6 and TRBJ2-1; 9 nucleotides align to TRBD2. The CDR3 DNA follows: TGTGCCAGCAGCTTCGGACTAGCGATCTACAATGAGCAGTTCTTC. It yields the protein CASSFGLAIYNEQFF.